The 2 T cell receptor beta chains listed next were all sequenced from one sample in a study of blood T cell repertoires in COVID-19. TCRdb's copy holds only in-frame clones and misses some; the assay was immunoSEQ multiplex PCR. Among under 300,000 clones, around 83% were seen once, and the ten largest hold roughly 2%. The specimen sequenced was peripheral blood. The origin of the receptors is a man aged 25 to 40 who had recovered from COVID-19.

This chain connects TRBV19 to TRBJ2-5, with 7 bases aligning to TRBD1. The J segment lost 3 bases and the V segment lost 6 bases, leaving 4 bases of the junction unmatched. CDR3 length: 13 amino acids. CDR1 is LNHDA and CDR2 is SQIVND in the germline V gene (reference sequence). CDR3 sequence reads: CASRATGEETQYF. The CDR3, as DNA: TGTGCCAGTAGAGCTACAGGGGAAGAGACCCAGTACTTC.

This chain links TRBV5-1 with TRBJ2-2, with 8 bases lining up with TRBD2. The germline V gene has CDR1 SGHRS and CDR2 YFSETQ. This CDR3 comprises 15 residues. Trimming at V came to 3 bases and at J to 5 bases, leaving 6 bases not matched to a gene. Here the CDR3 DNA reads TGCGCCAGCAGCTCCGGGGGGGCGAGGACCGGGGAGCTGTTTTTT. Protein product: CASSSGGARTGELFF.